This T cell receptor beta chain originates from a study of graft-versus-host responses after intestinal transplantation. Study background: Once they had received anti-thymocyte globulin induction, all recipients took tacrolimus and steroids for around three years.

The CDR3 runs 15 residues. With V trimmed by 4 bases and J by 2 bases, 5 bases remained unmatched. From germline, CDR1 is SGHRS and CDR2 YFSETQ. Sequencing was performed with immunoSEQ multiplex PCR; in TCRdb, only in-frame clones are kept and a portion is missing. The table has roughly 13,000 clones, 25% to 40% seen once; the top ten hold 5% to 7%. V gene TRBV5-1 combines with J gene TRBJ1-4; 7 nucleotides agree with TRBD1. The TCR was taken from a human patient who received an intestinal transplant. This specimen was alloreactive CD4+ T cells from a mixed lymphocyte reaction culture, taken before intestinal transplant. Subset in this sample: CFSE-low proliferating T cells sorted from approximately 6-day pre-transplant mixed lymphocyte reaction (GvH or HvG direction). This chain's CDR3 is CASSPTGATNEKLFF. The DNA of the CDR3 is TGCGCCAGCAGCCCAACAGGGGCGACTAATGAAAAACTGTTTTTT.